A single sample gave rise to the 29 T cell receptor beta chains below, sequenced in a study of shared clonotypes between healthy human individuals. Sequencing was performed with immunoSEQ multiplex PCR; in TCRdb, only in-frame clones are kept and a portion is missing. The table records hundreds of thousands of clones, roughly 79% of them present only once. The material sequenced was PBMCs. Receptors were obtained from a woman in her forties in good health. Some clones in this sample may be carry-over from other donors' samples.

The chain carries TRBV6-1 and TRBJ1-2; no clear D. Deletions cut 2 bases from V and 6 bases from J, with 13 bases between. The CDR3 spans 14 residues. CDR1 and CDR2 from the germline V gene are MNHNS and SASEGT. The CDR3 protein is CASSERTQRNGYTF. Here the CDR3 DNA reads TGTGCCAGCAGTGAAAGGACCCAAAGGAATGGCTACACCTTC.

The rearrangement uses TRBV30 and TRBJ1-4; TRBD1 is a possible D gene (6 bases). Looked up from germline, CDR1 is GTSNPN and CDR2 is SVGIG (reference sequence). V lost 4 bases to trimming and J lost 8 bases, with 17 bases between them. This CDR3 has 14 residues. The CDR3: CAWNRGGAGEKLFF. The CDR3, as DNA: TGTGCCTGGAATCGCGGGGGGGCAGGGGAAAAACTGTTTTTT.

The genes are TRBV27 and TRBJ2-1; tentative D call: TRBD2 (5 bases). Trimming removed 6 bases at V and 1 base at J, with 13 bases between. Germline CDR1 MNHEY, CDR2 SMNVEV (reference sequence). CDR3 length: 15 amino acids. CDR3 sequence reads: CASSRSDGSYNEQFF. In nucleotides, the CDR3 is TGTGCCAGCAGCCGTAGCGATGGGTCCTACAATGAGCAGTTCTTC.

V is TRBV28 and J is TRBJ2-1; 11 bases are shared with TRBD2. The CDR3 is made up of 17 amino acids. Per the germline V gene, CDR1 is MDHEN and CDR2 is SYDVKM. The V gene end was trimmed by 4 bases and the J gene end by 9 bases; junction bases not matched to a gene: 14. CDR3 sequence (DNA): TGTGCCAGCAGTTCCCCCTCACTAGCGGGAGCCTGGGGTGAGCAGTTCTTC. Translated: CASSSPSLAGAWGEQFF.

This clone was counted once. The chain is built from TRBV9 and TRBJ2-3; 11 positions agree with TRBD2. Germline trimming cut 4 bases from V and 1 base from J; bases unmatched to any gene: 11. The length of the CDR3 is 18 residues. Germline V CDR1 and CDR2: SGDLS, YYNGEE. CDR3 loop: CASSLGTSGYSGTDTQYF. The CDR3 coding sequence is TGTGCCAGCAGCCTCGGGACTAGCGGATACTCTGGCACAGATACGCAGTATTTT.

There are a few counts of this clone. The chain employs TRBV2 and TRBJ2-4; no reliable D call. This CDR3 region has 13 residues. Germline V gene sequence: CDR1 SNHLY, CDR2 FYNNEI. Trimming shortened V by 3 bases and J by 6 bases, and 9 bases separated the two germline ends. CDR3 amino acids: CASSDYWRNIQYF. CDR3 DNA sequence: TGTGCCAGCAGTGATTATTGGCGAAACATTCAGTACTTC.

V is TRBV27 and J is TRBJ2-7, with D hard to call. The germline V and J ends were trimmed by 5 bases and 0 bases, with 20 bases remaining between them. Germline loops: CDR1 MNHEY, CDR2 SMNVEV (reference sequence). The CDR3 contains 17 residues. CDR3 nucleotide sequence: TGTGCCAGCAGTCCCGGTTACACCGAAACGAGCTCCTACGAGCAGTACTTC. Protein: CASSPGYTETSSYEQYF.

This clone was counted between two and nine times. The CDR3 reads CASSLTSGDTDTQYF. For the CDR3, the DNA is TGTGCCAGCAGCTTAACTAGCGGTGACACAGATACGCAGTATTTT. The V call is TRBV13, the J call TRBJ2-3, with TRBD2 matching 8 bases. Germline CDR1 is PRHDT and CDR2 is FYEKMQ (reference sequence). There are 15 residues in the CDR3. Unmatched junction bases numbered 3, after V lost 2 bases and J lost 2 bases. Full variable domain (rest looked up from reference TRBV13 and TRBJ2-3): AAGVIQSPRHLIKEKRETATLKCYPIPRHDTVYWYQQGPGQDPQFLISFYEKMQSDKGSIPDRFSAQQFSDYHSELNMSSLELGDSALYFCASSLTSGDTDTQYFGPGTRLTVL.

The J gene is TRBJ2-7, the V gene TRBV11-2; D is perhaps TRBD1 (6 bases). The CDR3 length is 14 residues. Trimming took off 2 bases at V and 4 bases at J, with 12 bases between the two ends. The V gene's germline CDR1 is SGHAT and CDR2 FQNNGV. The CDR3 loop is CASSLQGSMYEQYF. CDR3 DNA sequence: TGTGCCAGCAGCTTACAGGGGAGCATGTACGAGCAGTACTTC.

V gene TRBV10-3 combines with J gene TRBJ2-2; D might be TRBD2 (6 bases). The CDR3 is 14 amino acids. Germline V lookup: CDR1 ENHRY, CDR2 SYGVKD. The V gene lost 3 bases and the J gene lost 4 bases, with 9 bases spanning the gap. The CDR3 reads CAISDGSATGELFF. Here the CDR3 DNA reads TGTGCCATCAGTGACGGGAGCGCCACCGGGGAGCTGTTTTTT.

The genes are TRBV5-5 and TRBJ2-7; 9 positions agree with TRBD1. CDR1 is SGHKS, CDR2 YYEKEE, per germline (reference sequence). Germline trimming cut 4 bases from V and 1 base from J; bases unmatched to any gene: 3. The CDR3 has 14 amino acids. The CDR3 region is CASSQGQGSYEQYF. The CDR3 DNA reads TGTGCCAGCAGCCAAGGACAGGGGTCCTACGAGCAGTACTTC.

This chain connects TRBV11-2 to TRBJ2-1; D call uncertain. The germline V and J ends were trimmed by 5 bases and 3 bases, with 11 bases remaining between them. CDR1 SGHAT and CDR2 FQNNGV come from the germline V gene. The CDR3 extends over 14 amino acids. CDR3 residues: CASSVRRNYNEQFF. The CDR3, as DNA: TGTGCCAGCAGCGTCCGGCGCAACTACAATGAGCAGTTCTTC.

The chain employs TRBV6-1 and TRBJ1-2; D not certain. The CDR3 is made up of 14 amino acids. Germline V gives CDR1 MNHNS, CDR2 SASEGT. V lost 2 bases and J 3 bases, leaving 10 bases between the germline ends. DNA for the CDR3: TGTGCCAGCAGTGAACTCGACTGGGACTATGGCTACACCTTC. Its protein is CASSELDWDYGYTF.

The CDR3 DNA is TGTGCCAGCAGTCCCCCCCCGAGCTACGAGCAGTACTTC. Translation gives CASSPPPSYEQYF. The chain joins TRBV28 to TRBJ2-7, with D unclear. The length of the CDR3 is 13 residues. Trimming pared 5 bases from V and 3 bases from J, leaving 11 bases between. Germline lookup yields CDR1 MDHEN and CDR2 SYDVKM.

V usage is TRBV7-8 and J usage is TRBJ2-1; D is possibly TRBD2 (6 bases). V was cut by 5 bases and J by 7 bases, with 18 bases left in between. Germline-derived CDR1 and CDR2 are SGHVS and FQNEAQ. The CDR3 spans 15 residues. The CDR3 DNA reads TGTGCCAGCAGCGTGTCCGGGACTGGGACGAATGAGCAGTTCTTC. Amino acids: CASSVSGTGTNEQFF.

The chain uses TRBV5-1 and TRBJ2-7; D is unclear. V lost 3 bases and J lost 0, with 13 bases in between. Germline V gives CDR1 SGHRS, CDR2 YFSETQ. This CDR3 comprises 15 residues. CDR3 coding DNA: TGCGCCAGCAGCTCGACACCAGGTGACTCCTACGAGCAGTACTTC. The encoded protein is CASSSTPGDSYEQYF.

V usage is TRBV19 and J usage is TRBJ1-5; D gene ambiguous. With 4 bases removed from V and 2 bases from J, the gap between germline ends came to 21 bases. Germline CDR1 LNHDA, CDR2 SQIVND (reference sequence). The CDR3 covers 18 residues. Here the CDR3 reads CASSTPGPRGKGNQPQHF. Written as DNA, the CDR3 is TGTGCCAGTAGTACTCCCGGGCCACGAGGAAAGGGCAATCAGCCCCAGCATTTT.

As for this clone: A single base separates this from a much larger clone, so it may be a read error. V gene TRBV11-2 combines with J gene TRBJ1-4; D is unresolved. In germline, CDR1 is SGHAT, CDR2 FQNNGV. This CDR3 contains 12 residues. The CDR3 DNA reads as TGTGCCAGCAGCACGGTGGATCGAAAACCGTTTTTT. As protein: CASSTVDRKPFF.

The rearrangement joins TRBV28 to TRBJ2-7, with D uncertain. V was pared by 4 bases and J by 3 bases, with 13 bases between. CDR3 length: 14 residues. Germline V lookup: CDR1 MDHEN, CDR2 SYDVKM. CDR3 sequence (DNA): TGTGCCAGCAGTTCGCTGAGGAAAGTCTACGAGCAGTACTTC. Its translation: CASSSLRKVYEQYF.

The rearrangement links TRBV14 to TRBJ2-7; 7 bases fit TRBD1. The length of the CDR3 is 14 residues. Germline loops: CDR1 SGHDN, CDR2 FVKESK. V was pared by 7 bases and J by 5 bases, with 11 bases of the junction left unmatched. CDR3 protein: CASTPLNTGDEQYF. In DNA, the CDR3 is TGTGCCAGCACCCCATTAAATACAGGGGACGAGCAGTACTTC.

CDR3 sequence reads: CASSEIGVYTEAFF. The CDR3 DNA reads TGCGCCAGCAGTGAAATCGGCGTGTACACTGAAGCTTTCTTT. J is TRBJ1-1 and V is TRBV10-2, with D hard to call. Per the germline V gene, CDR1 is WSHSY and CDR2 is SAAADI. Deletions cut 3 bases from V and 3 bases from J, with 11 bases between. The length of the CDR3 is 14 residues.

The gene calls are TRBV5-1 and TRBJ2-7; 9 bases line up with TRBD1. The CDR3 has 14 residues. CDR1 is SGHRS, CDR2 YFSETQ, per germline. V trimming: 4 bases; J trimming: 5 bases; junction bases outside the gene matches: 7. The CDR3 is CASSHDRGADEQYF. CDR3 DNA: TGCGCCAGCAGCCACGACAGGGGGGCGGACGAGCAGTACTTC.

V is TRBV7-2 and J is TRBJ2-3; perhaps D is TRBD1 or TRBD2 (5 bases each). Trimming left V 5 bases short and J 0 bases short, with 12 bases between. CDR1 is SGHTA, CDR2 FQGNSA, per germline. The CDR3 is 15 residues long. CDR3 DNA sequence: TGTGCCAGCAGCATCGATGGGGGAAGCACAGATACGCAGTATTTT. As protein: CASSIDGGSTDTQYF. Drawing the rest from reference TRBV7-2 and TRBJ2-3, the complete variable domain is GAGVSQSPSNKVTEKGKDVELRCDPISGHTALYWYRQSLGQGLEFLIYFQGNSAPDKSGLPSDRFSAERTGGSVSTLTIQRTQQEDSAVYLCASSIDGGSTDTQYFGPGTRLTVL.

V usage is TRBV5-4 and J usage is TRBJ2-3; D gene uncertain. In germline, CDR1 is SGHNT, CDR2 YYREEE (reference sequence). Trimming took off 4 bases at V and 3 bases at J, with 12 bases between the two ends. The CDR3 loop spans 14 amino acids. CDR3 residues: CASSPQVQTDTQYF. In DNA, the CDR3 is TGTGCCAGCAGCCCCCAAGTGCAGACAGATACGCAGTATTTT.

The chain employs TRBV29-1 and TRBJ2-7; 10 bases map to TRBD2. J was trimmed by 0 bases and V by 6 bases; bases with no gene match: 5. Germline CDR1 and CDR2: SQVTM and ANQGSEA. The CDR3 runs 14 residues. CDR3 DNA sequence: TGCAGCGTAGATCCTAGCGGGAGCTCCTACGAGCAGTACTTC. This translates into CSVDPSGSSYEQYF.

This chain uses TRBV21-1 with TRBJ1-5. TRBV21-1 is a pseudogene. This CDR3 spans 14 amino acids. This chain's CDR3 is CASSNDHSNQPQHF. CDR3 DNA: TGTGCCAGCAGCAACGATCATAGCAATCAGCCCCAGCATTTT.

The V and J genes are TRBV6-6 and TRBJ2-4, with TRBD2 matching over 8 bases. CDR1 and CDR2 from the germline V gene are MNHNY and SVGAGI (reference sequence). The V segment lost 4 bases and the J segment 4 bases; nucleotides outside the gene matches: 6. This CDR3 comprises 15 residues. This CDR3 is CASSLIAGTKNIQYF. CDR3 DNA: TGTGCCAGCAGTTTAATAGCGGGAACTAAAAACATTCAGTACTTC.

The rearrangement links TRBV5-6 to TRBJ2-5, with 10 bases identical to TRBD1. The DNA end lines up better with TRBJ2-7; the J call may be wrong. This CDR3 region has 15 residues. Per germline, CDR1 SGHDT and CDR2 YYEEEE. As DNA, the CDR3 is TGTGCCAGCAGCCTAGGGACAGGGGCAATCAACGAGCAGTACTTC. It specifies CASSLGTGAINEQYF.

The rearrangement links TRBV15 to TRBJ2-5, with D possibly being TRBD1 (6 bases). V shed 5 bases and J shed 5 bases, with 12 bases lying between them. Germline CDR1 and CDR2: LNHNV and YYDKDF (reference sequence). This CDR3 comprises 13 residues. The CDR3 protein is CATSPTGTETQYF. The CDR3 DNA sequence: TGTGCCACCAGCCCGACAGGAACGGAGACCCAGTACTTC.